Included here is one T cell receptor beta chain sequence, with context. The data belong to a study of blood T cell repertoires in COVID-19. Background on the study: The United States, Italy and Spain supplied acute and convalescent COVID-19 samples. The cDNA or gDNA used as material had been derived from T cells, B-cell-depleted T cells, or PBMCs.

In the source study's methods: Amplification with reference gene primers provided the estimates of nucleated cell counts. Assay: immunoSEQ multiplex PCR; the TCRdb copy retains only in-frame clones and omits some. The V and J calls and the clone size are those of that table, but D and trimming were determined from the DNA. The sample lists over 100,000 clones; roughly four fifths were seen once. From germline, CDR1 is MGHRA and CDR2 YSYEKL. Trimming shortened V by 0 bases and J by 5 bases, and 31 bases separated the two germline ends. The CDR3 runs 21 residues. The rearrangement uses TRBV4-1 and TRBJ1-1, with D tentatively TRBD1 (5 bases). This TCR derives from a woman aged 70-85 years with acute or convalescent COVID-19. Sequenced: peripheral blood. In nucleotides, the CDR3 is TGCGCCAGCAGCCAAGATCCGGGAGAGATGGGGGTCAACCCAAGGGGTACTGAAGCTTTCTTT. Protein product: CASSQDPGEMGVNPRGTEAFF.